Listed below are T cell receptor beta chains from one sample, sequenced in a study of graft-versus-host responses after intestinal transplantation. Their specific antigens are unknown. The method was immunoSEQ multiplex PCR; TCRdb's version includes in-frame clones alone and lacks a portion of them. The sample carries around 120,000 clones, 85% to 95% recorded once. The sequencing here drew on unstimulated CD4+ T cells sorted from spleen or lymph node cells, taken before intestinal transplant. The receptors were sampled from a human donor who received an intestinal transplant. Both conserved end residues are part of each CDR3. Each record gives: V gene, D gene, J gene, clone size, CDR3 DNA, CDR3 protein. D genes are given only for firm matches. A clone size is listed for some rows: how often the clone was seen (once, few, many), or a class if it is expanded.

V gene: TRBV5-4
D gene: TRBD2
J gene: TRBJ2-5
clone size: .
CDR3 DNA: TGTGCCAGCAAAGCGGGAGACAGAGAGACCCAGTACTTC
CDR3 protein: CASKAGDRETQYF

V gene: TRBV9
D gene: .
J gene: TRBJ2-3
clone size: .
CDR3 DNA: TGTGCCAGCAGCGTAGAGGGGACTCCACACCGGAAAGATACGCAGTATTTT
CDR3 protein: CASSVEGTPHRKDTQYF

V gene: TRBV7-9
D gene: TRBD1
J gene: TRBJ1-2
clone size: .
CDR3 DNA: TGTGCCAGCAGCTTAACGGGACAGGTGGGTGGGTATGGCTACACCTTC
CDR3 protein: CASSLTGQVGGYGYTF

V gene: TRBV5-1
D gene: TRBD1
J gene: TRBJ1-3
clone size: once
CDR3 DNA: TGCGCCAGCAGTTTACCAGGGGGCTCTGGAAACACCATATATTTT
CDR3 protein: CASSLPGGSGNTIYF

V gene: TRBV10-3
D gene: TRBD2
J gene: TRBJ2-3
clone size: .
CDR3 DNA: TGTGCCATTTCGTCCGGGACTAGCGTTCCGGATACGCAGTATTTT
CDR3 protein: CAISSGTSVPDTQYF

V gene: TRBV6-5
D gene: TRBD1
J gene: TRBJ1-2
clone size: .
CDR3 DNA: TGTGCCAGCAGCCGTGGTGGGACAGGCCGAGGGGGCTACACCTTC
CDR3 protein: CASSRGGTGRGGYTF

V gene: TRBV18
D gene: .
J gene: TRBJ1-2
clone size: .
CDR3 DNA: TGTGCCAGCTCTACGACGGGAGGCTATGGCTACACCTTC
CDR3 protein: CASSTTGGYGYTF

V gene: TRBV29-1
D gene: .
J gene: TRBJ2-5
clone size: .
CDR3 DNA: TGCAGCGTTGAGCGGACAGCAAAGGGGGAGACCCAGTACTTC
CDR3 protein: CSVERTAKGETQYF

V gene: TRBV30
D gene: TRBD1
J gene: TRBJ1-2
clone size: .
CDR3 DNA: TGTGCCTGGAGGGCCGGGACAGGGCTCTTGGGCTACACCTTC
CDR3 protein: CAWRAGTGLLGYTF

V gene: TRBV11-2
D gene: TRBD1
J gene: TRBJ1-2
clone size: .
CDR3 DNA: TGTGCCAGCAGCTTAGAGGGACAGGGGGCGGAATACACCTTC
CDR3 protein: CASSLEGQGAEYTF

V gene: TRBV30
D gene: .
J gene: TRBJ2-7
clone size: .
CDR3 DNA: TGTGCCTGGAGTGTAGGTGGGCTACCCTACGAGCAGTACTTC
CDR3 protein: CAWSVGGLPYEQYF

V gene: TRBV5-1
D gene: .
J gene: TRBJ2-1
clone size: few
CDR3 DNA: TGCGCCAGCAGCTTCTCAGGGACAACGGGTGAGCAGTTCTTC
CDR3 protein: CASSFSGTTGEQFF

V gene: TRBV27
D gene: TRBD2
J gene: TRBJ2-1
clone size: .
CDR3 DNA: TGTGCCAGCAGTTTACCTAGCGGGAGGGTCGACAATGAGCAGTTCTTC
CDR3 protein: CASSLPSGRVDNEQFF

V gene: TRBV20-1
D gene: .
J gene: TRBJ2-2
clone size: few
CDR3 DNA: TGCAGTGCTCCAGGGTACGGGGAGCTGTTTTTT
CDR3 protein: CSAPGYGELFF

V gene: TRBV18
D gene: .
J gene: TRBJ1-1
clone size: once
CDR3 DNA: TGTGCCAGCTCCCCGGCGGAAGAGACTGAAGCTTTCTTT
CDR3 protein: CASSPAEETEAFF

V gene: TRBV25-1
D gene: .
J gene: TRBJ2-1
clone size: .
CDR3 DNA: TGTGCCAGCAGTGAACTTCCGCCGGTGGGCAATGAGCAGTTCTTC
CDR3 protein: CASSELPPVGNEQFF

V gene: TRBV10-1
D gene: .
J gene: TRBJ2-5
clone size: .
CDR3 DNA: TGCGCCAGCAGTGACCCAACGAGGTCAGAGACCCAGTACTTC
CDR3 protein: CASSDPTRSETQYF

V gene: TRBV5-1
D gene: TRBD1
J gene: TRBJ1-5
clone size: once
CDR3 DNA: TGCGCCAGCAGCTTCCAGGGGGGATCTCAGCCCCAGCATTTT
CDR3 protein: CASSFQGGSQPQHF

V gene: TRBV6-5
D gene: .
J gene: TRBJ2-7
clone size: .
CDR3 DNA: TGTGCCAGCAAGTTAGGGGGGACAAGCTCCTACGAGCAGTACTTC
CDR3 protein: CASKLGGTSSYEQYF

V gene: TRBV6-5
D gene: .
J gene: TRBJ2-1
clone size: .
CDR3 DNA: TGTGCCAGCCGTCAAACGTCCCGAGGGTTAAATGAGCAGTTCTTC
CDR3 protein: CASRQTSRGLNEQFF

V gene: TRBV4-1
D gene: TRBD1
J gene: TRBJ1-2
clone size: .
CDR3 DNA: TGCGCCAGCAGCCACTATAAAGGACAGGGGGGAAACTATGGCTACACCTTC
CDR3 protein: CASSHYKGQGGNYGYTF